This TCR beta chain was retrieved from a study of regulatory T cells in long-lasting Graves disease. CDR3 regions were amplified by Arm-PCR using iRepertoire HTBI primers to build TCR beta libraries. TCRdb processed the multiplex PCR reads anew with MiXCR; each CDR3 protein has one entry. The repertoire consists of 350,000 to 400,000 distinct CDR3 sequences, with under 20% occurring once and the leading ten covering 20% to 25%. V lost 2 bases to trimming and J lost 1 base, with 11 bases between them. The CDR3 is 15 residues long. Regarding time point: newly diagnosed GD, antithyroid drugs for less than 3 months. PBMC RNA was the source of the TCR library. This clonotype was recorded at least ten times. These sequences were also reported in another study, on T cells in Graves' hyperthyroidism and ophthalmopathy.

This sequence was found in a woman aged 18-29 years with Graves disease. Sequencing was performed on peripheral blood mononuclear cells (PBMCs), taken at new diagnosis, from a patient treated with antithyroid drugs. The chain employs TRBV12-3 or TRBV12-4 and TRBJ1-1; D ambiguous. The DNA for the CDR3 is TGTGCCAGCAGTTTAAGAGGGCTTCCGAACACTGAAGCTTTCTTT. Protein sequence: CASSLRGLPNTEAFF.